Below, one T cell receptor (beta chain) is given with its context. TCRdb re-analyzed the 5' RACE reads; it lists each CDR3 protein once, without DNA. This sample's table reports about 200,000 distinct CDR3 sequences. These data belong to a study of monozygotic twins with inflammatory bowel disease. This CDR3 comprises 12 residues. Germline CDR1 and CDR2: MNHEY and SVGAGI. V and J are TRBV6-5 and TRBJ2-7. The sequence was obtained from a human donor with ulcerative colitis or Crohn's disease, or a healthy co-twin of an affected twin (not recorded which). Material for sequencing was blood. CDR3 sequence reads: CASSYSGHEQYF.